This T cell receptor beta chain was captured by sequencing in a study of cytomegalovirus exposure and HLA in healthy donors. Study-level information: The study's early data release held 75 million to 95 million unique TCRs from HLA-typed donors.

Whole-study findings and limits: V- and J-gene trimming of TCR beta was linked (in a later analysis) to a missense DCLRE1C variant.

A few counts support this clone. Its specificity is unknown. CDR3 size: 11 residues. Germline V gene sequence: CDR1 SGHRS, CDR2 YFSETQ. Trimming shortened V by 4 bases and J by 6 bases, and 7 bases separated the two germline ends. The PCR used 60 Vbeta and 13 Jbeta primers. Measured with immunoSEQ multiplex PCR; TCRdb has only the in-frame clones, and not every one. The table has about 100,000 clones, approximately 70% seen once. This TCR was recovered from a man aged 35 to 55 in good health and CMV-seronegative. The chain combines TRBV5-1 with TRBJ1-1; D is perhaps TRBD1 (5 bases). The sample consisted of PBMCs. CDR3 protein: CASSRGAEAFF. DNA of the CDR3: TGCGCCAGCAGCCGGGGGGCTGAAGCTTTCTTT.